A single sample is the source of the 30 T cell receptor beta chains below, sequenced in a study of blood T cell repertoires in COVID-19. The table came from immunoSEQ multiplex PCR; TCRdb's copy has only in-frame clones and leaves some out. The sample contains fewer than 200,000 clones, under 85% of which appear only once. Sequenced: peripheral blood. These TCRs come from a man in his 60s who had recovered from COVID-19.

The chain uses TRBV6-6 and TRBJ1-5; D may be TRBD1 (5 bases). This CDR3 spans 15 amino acids. The germline CDR1 and CDR2 sequences are MNHNY and SVGAGI (reference sequence). The V end lost 7 bases, the J end lost 2 bases, and 15 bases lay between the germline ends. The CDR3 sequence: CASNSGRGGNQPQHF. CDR3 bases: TGTGCCAGCAACTCCGGGAGAGGGGGCAATCAGCCCCAGCATTTT.

The chain employs TRBV19 and TRBJ1-4, with D perhaps matching TRBD1 (5 bases). Germline CDR1 and CDR2: LNHDA and SQIVND (reference sequence). The CDR3 has 13 residues. Trimming shortened V by 4 bases and J by 7 bases, and 10 bases separated the two germline ends. CDR3 sequence (DNA): TGTGCCAGTAGTACCGGGAGGGGTGAAAAACTGTTTTTT. Its protein product is CASSTGRGEKLFF.

The chain joins TRBV7-2 to TRBJ1-2; D is uncertain. Germline V lookup: CDR1 SGHTA, CDR2 FQGNSA. The ends were cut back, 6 bases at V and 4 bases at J, with 12 bases in the middle. The CDR3 is made up of 13 amino acids. CDR3 DNA: TGTGCCAGCAGTTATGACGGGATCTATGGCTACACCTTC. It yields the protein CASSYDGIYGYTF.

With respect to this clone: At one of its ends the junction is not consistent with the germline gene, which may arise from a read error. V is TRBV7-7 and J is TRBJ2-2, with TRBD1 as a possible D gene (6 bases). The CDR3 length is 14 residues. Germline V lookup: CDR1 SSHAT, CDR2 FNYEAQ (reference sequence). This CDR3 reads CASSLETGTGELFF. The CDR3, as DNA: TGTGCTAGCAGCTTAGAAACAGGGACCGGGGAGCTGTTTTTT.

The chain employs TRBV27 and TRBJ2-7, with D perhaps matching TRBD1 (6 bases). CDR3 length: 11 residues. Germline V gene lookup returns CDR1 MNHEY and CDR2 SMNVEV (reference sequence). Trimming removed 7 bases from V and 3 bases from J, with 7 bases in between. The CDR3 nucleotides read TGTGCCAGCATACAGGGCTACGAGCAGTACTTC. This encodes CASIQGYEQYF.

The rearrangement links TRBV18 to TRBJ1-1; TRBD1 is a possible D gene (5 bases). The CDR3 runs 15 residues. The V end lost 1 base, the J end lost 7 bases, and 16 bases lay between the germline ends. Germline assignment: CDR1 KGHSH and CDR2 LQKENI. The CDR3 is CASSPLSPGRSEAFF. CDR3 coding DNA: TGTGCCAGCTCACCACTCTCTCCAGGGCGGAGTGAAGCTTTCTTT.

The chain carries TRBV7-6 and TRBJ2-3, with 7 nucleotides matching TRBD2. The CDR3 is 14 residues long. With V trimmed by 5 bases and J by 2 bases, 4 bases remained unmatched. CDR1 and CDR2 (germline): SGHVS, FNYEAQ. The CDR3: CASSPGLDTDTQYF. Written as DNA, the CDR3 is TGTGCCAGCAGCCCCGGACTAGACACAGATACGCAGTATTTT.

V and J are TRBV3-1 (or the pseudogene TRBV3-2) and TRBJ2-5, with 7 bases matching TRBD1. The CDR3 length is 14 residues. J lost 3 bases, V lost 4 bases, and 5 bases had no gene match. The germline V gene has CDR1 LGHDT and CDR2 YNNKEL (reference sequence). In nucleotides, the CDR3 is TGTGCCAGCAGCCCTTGGACAGGTAAAGAGACCCAGTACTTC. This translates into CASSPWTGKETQYF.

The rearrangement uses TRBV6-2 or TRBV6-3 and TRBJ2-3; TRBD2 is a possible D gene (7 bases). Germline CDR1 is MNHEY and CDR2 is SVGEGT. V gave up 6 bases and J gave up 6 bases, with 19 bases separating them. The CDR3 spans 15 residues. This CDR3 reads CASSSLRGAGDTQYF. The CDR3 region has the DNA TGTGCCAGCAGCTCCCTCCGGGGGGCTGGTGATACGCAGTATTTT.

J is TRBJ1-5 and V is TRBV9; TRBD1 matches 7 bases. The V segment lost 3 bases and the J segment 4 bases; nucleotides outside the gene matches: 7. The germline V gene encodes CDR1 SGDLS and CDR2 YYNGEE. The CDR3 loop spans 15 amino acids. The CDR3, as DNA: TGTGCCAGCAGCGCTGGGGACAGCCCAAATCAGCCCCAGCATTTT. Translation: CASSAGDSPNQPQHF.

The rearrangement links TRBV10-3 to TRBJ1-3, with D perhaps TRBD1 (5 bases). There are 13 residues in the CDR3. Germline V lookup: CDR1 ENHRY, CDR2 SYGVKD. V was cut by 8 bases and J by 4 bases, with 12 bases left in between. For the CDR3, the DNA is TGTGCCATCCAGGGAAAAGGAGGAAACACCATATATTTT. Its protein is CAIQGKGGNTIYF.

J is TRBJ2-7 and V is TRBV6-1, with 7 nucleotides matching TRBD2. The CDR3 has 14 amino acids. Trimming took 2 bases from V and 2 from J; bases not matched to a gene: 3. Germline lookup yields CDR1 MNHNS and CDR2 SASEGT. The CDR3 loop is CASSELGGAYEQYF. CDR3 sequence (DNA): TGTGCCAGCAGTGAATTGGGGGGGGCCTACGAGCAGTACTTC.

The chain has TRBV6-2 or TRBV6-3 and TRBJ1-2; D may be TRBD1 (5 bases). CDR3 length: 13 amino acids. Germline CDR1 is MNHEY and CDR2 is SVGEGT. The V end was cut by 5 bases, the J end by 1 base, with 8 bases between. The CDR3 nucleotides are TGTGCCAGCAGTCGACAGAGTAACTATGGCTACACCTTC. It specifies CASSRQSNYGYTF.

V usage is TRBV19 and J usage is TRBJ2-5, with 8 bases aligning to TRBD1. J was trimmed by 4 bases and V by 6 bases; bases with no gene match: 7. The germline V gene encodes CDR1 LNHDA and CDR2 SQIVND (reference sequence). This CDR3 region has 14 residues. In nucleotides, the CDR3 is TGTGCCAGTAGCCGACAGGGGATTAGAGAGACCCAGTACTTC. The encoded protein is CASSRQGIRETQYF. Combining the CDR3 with reference TRBV19 and TRBJ2-5 gives the whole variable domain DGGITQSPKYLFRKEGQNVTLSCEQNLNHDAMYWYRQDPGQGLRLIYYSQIVNDFQKGDIAEGYSVSREKKESFPLTVTSAQKNPTAFYLCASSRQGIRETQYFGPGTRLLVL.

This sequence joins TRBV4-1 and TRBJ1-1; TRBD1 agrees at 8 bases. This CDR3 has 15 residues. Germline lookup yields CDR1 MGHRA and CDR2 YSYEKL. V shed 4 bases and J 6 bases; nucleotides not matched to a gene: 10. CDR3 region: CASSRPDRDVAEAFF. The CDR3 nucleotides read TGCGCCAGCAGCCGGCCGGACAGGGACGTCGCTGAAGCTTTCTTT.

In nucleotides, the CDR3 is TGTGCCTGGACCCTCGGGGGGGAGTGGGGCTACACCTTC. Translation gives CAWTLGGEWGYTF. The chain has TRBV30 and TRBJ1-2, with D perhaps TRBD1 (5 bases). V was shortened by 4 bases and J by 8 bases, with 17 bases between the two germline ends. CDR3 size: 13 residues. The germline gives CDR1 GTSNPN, CDR2 SVGIG (reference sequence).

This clone was seen only once. The chain recombines TRBV4-3 with TRBJ1-2; no clear D gene. This CDR3 region has 17 residues. Germline V CDR1 and CDR2: LGHNA, YSLEER. Trimming removed 1 base at V and 8 bases at J, with 23 bases between. The CDR3 DNA sequence: TGCGCCAGCAGCCAAGGCGGAACCGGGGTTCTCCTCGGGGGCTACACCTTC. This encodes CASSQGGTGVLLGGYTF.

The J gene is TRBJ1-2, the V gene TRBV27; D call uncertain. Germline values: CDR1 MNHEY, CDR2 SMNVEV (reference sequence). V lost 7 bases and J lost 3, with 15 bases in between. This CDR3 spans 14 amino acids. The CDR3 DNA is TGTGCCAGCACTCAAAGGGAGGGCTACTATGGCTACACCTTC. Translation gives CASTQREGYYGYTF.

The V call is TRBV2, the J call TRBJ1-2, with 11 bases aligning to TRBD1. J lost 2 bases, V lost 3 bases, and 8 bases had no gene match. Germline V gene sequence: CDR1 SNHLY, CDR2 FYNNEI. This CDR3 has 17 amino acids. CDR3 DNA sequence: TGTGCCAGCAGTGATTGGGACAGGGGGGCAGTAAACTATGGCTACACCTTC. Translation: CASSDWDRGAVNYGYTF.

The chain has TRBV9 and TRBJ2-1; 9 bases agree with TRBD1. The trim removed 1 base at V and 8 bases at J, leaving 16 bases unmatched. The germline CDR1 and CDR2 sequences are SGDLS and YYNGEE. The CDR3 has 18 amino acids. Here the CDR3 DNA reads TGTGCCAGCAGCGTACCCCCCGGGCCGGGACAGGGATTCGATGAGCAGTTCTTC. Residues: CASSVPPGPGQGFDEQFF. The complete variable domain, with remaining parts taken from reference TRBV9 and TRBJ2-1, reads DSGVTQTPKHLITATGQRVTLRCSPRSGDLSVYWYQQSLDQGLQFLIQYYNGEERAKGNILERFSAQQFPDLHSELNLSSLELGDSALYFCASSVPPGPGQGFDEQFFGPGTRLTVL.

The gene calls are TRBV7-2 and TRBJ1-6, with 7 nucleotides matching TRBD1. This CDR3 spans 15 amino acids. V dropped 10 bases and J dropped 10; count of bases not matched to a gene: 16. Germline V gene lookup returns CDR1 SGHTA and CDR2 FQGNSA. CDR3 sequence (DNA): TGTGCCACCCAACCACGGACAGGAACACAGTCACCCCTCCACTTT. Encoded protein: CATQPRTGTQSPLHF.

The chain links TRBV15 to TRBJ1-2, with 10 positions matching TRBD1. Germline V gives CDR1 LNHNV, CDR2 YYDKDF (reference sequence). The CDR3 sequence is 15 residues long. V shed 2 bases and J 10 bases; nucleotides not matched to a gene: 10. DNA of the CDR3: TGTGCCACCAGCAGAAGCGCCGGGACAGGGGATGACTACACCTTC. Its protein is CATSRSAGTGDDYTF.

The rearrangement links TRBV5-6 to TRBJ2-1, with 10 bases matching TRBD2. In germline, CDR1 is SGHDT, CDR2 YYEEEE. This CDR3 region has 16 residues. Unmatched junction bases numbered 19, after V lost 5 bases and J lost 14 bases. In DNA form, the CDR3 reads TGTGCCAGCAGACCCCTACGGGAGGTAGCGGGGGGTAGGGAGTTCTTC. Its protein product is CASRPLREVAGGREFF. The full variable domain, completed using reference TRBV5-6 and TRBJ2-1, is DAGVTQSPTHLIKTRGQQVTLRCSPKSGHDTVSWYQQALGQGPQFIFQYYEEEERQRGNFPDRFSGHQFPNYSSELNVNALLLGDSALYLCASRPLREVAGGREFFGPGTRLTVL.

This chain uses TRBV5-8 with TRBJ2-3, with D perhaps TRBD1 (5 bases). Per germline, CDR1 SGHTS and CDR2 YDEGEE. Trimming shortened V by 0 bases and J by 0 bases, and 11 bases separated the two germline ends. CDR3 length: 16 residues. CDR3: CASSLGQGSSTDTQYF. The CDR3 nucleotides read TGTGCCAGCAGCTTGGGCCAGGGCTCTAGCACAGATACGCAGTATTTT.

The V call is TRBV6-5, the J call TRBJ2-1, with 8 bases that match TRBD2. V was clipped by 6 bases and J by 1 base; unmatched bases: 5. The CDR3 has 15 amino acids. Germline V gene lookup returns CDR1 MNHEY and CDR2 SVGAGI. The CDR3 is CASRHRGGSYNEQFF. In nucleotides, the CDR3 is TGTGCCAGCAGGCACCGGGGGGGATCCTACAATGAGCAGTTCTTC.

The V gene is TRBV7-9, the J gene TRBJ2-5, with TRBD1 identical over 7 bases. V shed 5 bases and J 0 bases; nucleotides not matched to a gene: 9. Germline-derived CDR1 and CDR2 are SEHNR and FQNEAQ (reference sequence). CDR3 length: 16 amino acids. CDR3 loop: CASSLGTGANQETQYF. The DNA for the CDR3 is TGTGCCAGCAGCCTCGGAACAGGGGCGAACCAAGAGACCCAGTACTTC.

The chain couples TRBV4-2 to TRBJ1-4; maybe TRBD1 (6 bases). V was pared by 4 bases and J by 5 bases, with 14 bases between. The CDR3 covers 15 residues. The V gene's germline CDR1 is LGHNA and CDR2 YNFKEQ. The CDR3 bases are TGTGCCAGCAGCCGACGGGGGGGCGGAAATGAAAAACTGTTTTTT. It is translated as CASSRRGGGNEKLFF.

This clone has only one observation. The chain recombines TRBV30 with TRBJ1-2; no firm D call. The CDR3 runs 12 residues. CDR1 and CDR2 from the germline V gene are GTSNPN and SVGIG (reference sequence). The ends were cut back, 2 bases at V and 6 bases at J, with 10 bases in the middle. The CDR3 bases are TGTGCCTGGAGTTACAGCATACATGGCTACACCTTC. The encoded protein is CAWSYSIHGYTF.

The table lists this clone with a count of one. The chain uses TRBV19 and TRBJ1-2, with D perhaps TRBD1 (6 bases). Trimming removed 5 bases from V and 3 bases from J, with 19 bases in between. CDR1 is LNHDA and CDR2 is SQIVND in the germline V gene (reference sequence). The CDR3 covers 16 residues. For the CDR3, the DNA is TGTGCCAGTAGTCTTAATTCGGGGGGCCTCTACTATGGCTACACCTTC. Translated, it gives CASSLNSGGLYYGYTF.

The chain joins TRBV27 to TRBJ1-3; maybe TRBD1 (5 bases). Germline CDR1 and CDR2: MNHEY and SMNVEV (reference sequence). This CDR3 has 15 amino acids. V shed 5 bases and J shed 0 bases, with 11 bases lying between them. CDR3 nucleotides: TGTGCCAGCAGTACCAGGGCCATCTCTGGAAACACCATATATTTT. It codes for CASSTRAISGNTIYF.